The 21 T cell receptor beta chains presented below share a single source sample, sequenced in a study of T cell changes during pregnancy in multiple sclerosis. Only in-frame clones appear in the TCRdb table, and some are missing; sequencing was by immunoSEQ multiplex PCR. The data show roughly 30,000 clones, with just over 90% seen just once and 4.3% held by the top ten. Sample: CD8+ T cells from peripheral blood mononuclear cells, taken in the second trimester of pregnancy. The source of these receptors is a female donor with multiple sclerosis, enrolled in a pregnancy study.

The rearrangement joins TRBV27 to TRBJ2-1; 10 bases are shared with TRBD1. Germline loops: CDR1 MNHEY, CDR2 SMNVEV (reference sequence). The CDR3 loop spans 16 amino acids. The junction had 10 bases not matched to a gene; V was cut back by 5 bases and J by 6 bases. The CDR3: CASSLDRGQFFNEQFF. For the CDR3, the DNA is TGTGCCAGCAGTCTTGACAGGGGGCAGTTTTTCAATGAGCAGTTCTTC.

The chain couples TRBV25-1 to TRBJ1-5; tentatively, D is TRBD1 (5 bases). The germline V gene encodes CDR1 MGHDK and CDR2 SYGVNS. CDR3 length equals 14 residues. The chain's CDR3 is CASSLGGSSQPQHF. For the CDR3, the DNA is TGTGCTTCCAGCTTGGGGGGGTCTAGTCAGCCCCAGCATTTT.

The rearrangement joins TRBV6-1 to TRBJ2-3, with TRBD2 identical over 9 bases. The germline V gene has CDR1 MNHNS and CDR2 SASEGT. V lost 8 bases and J lost 4; bases outside the gene matches: 7. The CDR3 runs to 14 residues. CDR3 sequence: CASLGTSPADTQYF. The CDR3 DNA reads TGTGCCAGCCTCGGGACTAGCCCCGCAGATACGCAGTATTTT.

The chain has TRBV7-9 and TRBJ1-2, with TRBD1 as a possible D gene (6 bases). V gave up 5 bases and J gave up 2 bases, with 15 bases separating them. The CDR3 has 15 amino acids. Germline lookup yields CDR1 SEHNR and CDR2 FQNEAQ (reference sequence). CDR3: CASSLQDRTNYGYTF. In DNA, the CDR3 is TGTGCCAGCAGCCTCCAGGACAGAACAAACTATGGCTACACCTTC.

The chain joins TRBV5-1 to TRBJ2-7, with a tentative D call TRBD2 (5 bases). This CDR3 contains 15 residues. V gave up 1 base and J gave up 5 bases, with 16 bases separating them. The germline CDR1 and CDR2 sequences are SGHRS and YFSETQ. The CDR3 DNA is TGCGCCAGCAGCTTGAGCGGAATAGGTTCTCACGAGCAGTACTTC. Its protein is CASSLSGIGSHEQYF.

This sequence joins TRBV12-5 and TRBJ2-3, with 7 bases fitting TRBD2. V lost 3 bases, J lost 1 base, and 10 bases stayed unmatched. The germline V gene encodes CDR1 LGHNT and CDR2 FRNRAP. CDR3 length: 17 residues. The CDR3 DNA follows: TGTGCTAGTGGTTTCGATTACGGGACTAAGGGCACAGATACGCAGTATTTT. This sequence encodes CASGFDYGTKGTDTQYF. The full variable domain, with the rest looked up from reference TRBV12-5 and TRBJ2-3, is DARVTQTPRHKVTEMGQEVTMRCQPILGHNTVFWYRQTMMQGLELLAYFRNRAPLDDSGMPKDRFSAEMPDATLATLKIQPSEPRDSAVYFCASGFDYGTKGTDTQYFGPGTRLTVL.

The rearrangement joins TRBV27 to TRBJ2-7, with TRBD2 matching over 13 bases. The germline gives CDR1 MNHEY, CDR2 SMNVEV (reference sequence). Unmatched junction bases numbered 10, after V lost 5 bases and J lost 3 bases. The CDR3 consists of 17 residues. CDR3 region: CASSAGLAGVSLYEQYF. CDR3 DNA sequence: TGTGCCAGCAGTGCCGGACTAGCGGGAGTATCCCTCTACGAGCAGTACTTC.

The CDR3 reads CASSQDLGASSYNEQFF. CDR3 DNA: TGTGCCAGCAGCCAAGATTTGGGCGCAAGCTCCTACAATGAGCAGTTCTTC. This chain uses TRBV4-2 with TRBJ2-1; no clear D gene. This CDR3 region has 17 residues. Germline assignment: CDR1 LGHNA and CDR2 YNFKEQ. Trimming removed 0 bases at V and 0 bases at J, with 12 bases between.

The chain combines TRBV2 with TRBJ2-7; 8 nucleotides align to TRBD2. V lost 8 bases to trimming and J lost 6 bases; unmatched junction nucleotides: 15. Germline V gene lookup returns CDR1 SNHLY and CDR2 FYNNEI. The CDR3 is 15 residues long. The CDR3 DNA follows: TGTGCCAGCTCCCCCTGGGGGCGGGAGGTCGGCGAGCAGTACTTC. Protein: CASSPWGREVGEQYF.

J is TRBJ1-1 and V is TRBV5-1, with TRBD1 as a possible D gene (6 bases). The V end was cut by 0 bases, the J end by 3 bases, with 18 bases between. This CDR3 has 17 residues. Germline-derived CDR1 and CDR2 are SGHRS and YFSETQ. CDR3 in amino acids: CASSLGTDGFLDTEAFF. Written as DNA, the CDR3 is TGCGCCAGCAGCTTGGGGACAGACGGGTTTTTAGACACTGAAGCTTTCTTT.

J is TRBJ1-2 and V is TRBV21-1; whether TRBD1, the table's D call, matches the DNA was not checked. TRBV21-1 is noted as a pseudogene. The CDR3 totals 15 residues. The CDR3 DNA reads as TGTGCCAGCAGCACAGACAGGGCTCATCCTTATGGCTACACCTTC. Residues: CASSTDRAHPYGYTF.

This sequence joins TRBV4-2 and TRBJ1-3; 9 nucleotides match TRBD1. The ends lost 3 bases at V and 4 bases at J; junction bases unmatched: 7. Germline V CDR1 and CDR2: LGHNA, YNFKEQ. The CDR3 spans 16 residues. CDR3 nucleotide sequence: TGTGCCAGCAGCCAGGAACAGGGGGCACTCGGAAACACCATATATTTT. Its translation is CASSQEQGALGNTIYF.

The rearrangement joins TRBV15 to TRBJ1-4; TRBD1 agrees at 10 bases. The CDR3 has 16 amino acids. Germline V gives CDR1 LNHNV, CDR2 YYDKDF (reference sequence). With 0 bases clipped from V and 5 bases from J, the junction kept 3 bases outside the gene matches. CDR3 nucleotide sequence: TGTGCCACCAGCAGAGATAGGGACAGGGGAAATGAAAAACTGTTTTTT. Protein: CATSRDRDRGNEKLFF.

The chain has TRBV7-9 and TRBJ2-5; 9 positions agree with TRBD1. The CDR3 has 15 residues. V lost 5 bases, J lost 3 bases, and 7 bases stayed unmatched. Germline V gives CDR1 SEHNR, CDR2 FQNEAQ (reference sequence). CDR3 sequence reads: CASSNPGQGKETQYF. The CDR3 DNA sequence: TGTGCCAGCAGCAACCCGGGACAGGGAAAAGAGACCCAGTACTTC.

This clone was detected only once. The chain couples TRBV5-6 to TRBJ2-2; 7 bases are a match to TRBD1. The CDR3 sequence is 17 residues long. CDR1 is SGHDT, CDR2 YYEEEE, per germline. The J segment lost 0 bases and the V segment lost 3 bases, leaving 8 bases of the junction unmatched. CDR3 in DNA: TGTGCCAGCAGCTCGGAAGACAGGGAAGCGAACACCGGGGAGCTGTTTTTT. This sequence encodes CASSSEDREANTGELFF.

The chain couples TRBV13 to TRBJ2-7; 9 bases line up with TRBD1. The CDR3 is made up of 14 amino acids. V shed 4 bases, J shed 2 bases, and the junction held 3 bases outside the gene matches. Germline loops: CDR1 PRHDT, CDR2 FYEKMQ (reference sequence). The CDR3 is CASSSTGGPYEQYF. CDR3 coding DNA: TGTGCCAGCAGCTCGACAGGGGGACCCTACGAGCAGTACTTC.

J is TRBJ2-7 and V is TRBV2; the D gene is possibly TRBD2 (6 bases). Germline CDR1 SNHLY, CDR2 FYNNEI. V dropped 4 bases and J dropped 2 bases, with 9 bases sitting between them. The CDR3 contains 13 residues. The CDR3 sequence is CASSGGDAYEQYF. The CDR3 region has the DNA TGTGCCAGCAGTGGCGGGGACGCCTACGAGCAGTACTTC.

V is TRBV7-2 and J is TRBJ2-3; the D gene is possibly TRBD2 (6 bases). Deletions cut 5 bases from V and 6 bases from J, with 18 bases between. Per germline, CDR1 SGHTA and CDR2 FQGNSA. The CDR3 extends over 15 amino acids. The CDR3 loop reads CASSPPQRGRDTQYF. CDR3 bases: TGTGCCAGCAGCCCACCGCAGCGAGGGAGGGATACGCAGTATTTT.

V is TRBV15 and J is TRBJ1-1, with D unresolved. The CDR3 totals 16 residues. Germline V gives CDR1 LNHNV, CDR2 YYDKDF (reference sequence). V shed 4 bases and J shed 4 bases, with 19 bases lying between them. The CDR3 coding sequence is TGTGCCACCAGCATGGATTCTATGAGGGTTCCCACTGAAGCTTTCTTT. Translating it yields CATSMDSMRVPTEAFF.

The J gene is TRBJ2-2, the V gene TRBV2, with a possible D match to TRBD2 (5 bases). The CDR3 runs to 14 residues. Germline-derived CDR1 and CDR2 are SNHLY and FYNNEI. Between the trimmed V and J ends, which lost 3 bases and 6 bases, there was a span of 11 bases. Here the CDR3 reads CASSESSLSGELFF. As DNA, the CDR3 is TGTGCCAGCAGTGAGTCTAGCCTATCCGGGGAGCTGTTTTTT. Variable domain in full (rest from reference TRBV2 and TRBJ2-2): EPEVTQTPSHQVTQMGQEVILRCVPISNHLYFYWYRQILGQKVEFLVSFYNNEISEKSEIFDDQFSVERPDGSNFTLKIRSTKLEDSAMYFCASSESSLSGELFFGEGSRLTVL.

The chain uses TRBV2 and TRBJ1-5, with D uncertain. The CDR3 covers 11 residues. The germline V and J ends were trimmed by 9 bases and 4 bases, with 7 bases remaining between them. The germline V gene has CDR1 SNHLY and CDR2 FYNNEI. CDR3 sequence (DNA): TGTGCCAGTGGGGAGAATCAGCCCCAGCATTTT. Translation: CASGENQPQHF.